What follows are 5 T cell receptor beta chains derived from one specimen sequenced in a study of blood T cell repertoires in COVID-19. This table comes from immunoSEQ multiplex PCR, and its TCRdb copy is limited to in-frame clones, with some not included. The sample has roughly 90,000 clones, about 88% seen once. The material sequenced was peripheral blood. These receptors were obtained from a woman older than 75 with active COVID-19.

This chain connects TRBV18 to TRBJ1-2; a weak D match, TRBD1 (6 bases). Trimming left V 6 bases short and J 8 bases short, with 13 bases between. Germline V lookup: CDR1 KGHSH, CDR2 LQKENI. CDR3 length: 12 residues. CDR3 amino acids: CASSRTEDGYTF. DNA of the CDR3: TGTGCCAGCTCCCGGACAGAGGACGGCTACACCTTC.

This chain joins TRBV10-3 and TRBJ2-5; D possibly corresponds to TRBD2 (6 bases). V was pared by 3 bases and J by 3 bases, with 17 bases between. CDR1 and CDR2 (germline): ENHRY, SYGVKD. The CDR3 totals 16 residues. The chain's CDR3 is CAISDPIGTSKETQYF. The CDR3 nucleotides read TGTGCCATCAGTGACCCGATTGGGACTTCTAAAGAGACCCAGTACTTC.

This chain connects TRBV27 to TRBJ1-1; TRBD1 is a possible D gene (6 bases). Germline lookup yields CDR1 MNHEY and CDR2 SMNVEV (reference sequence). V was cut by 5 bases and J by 4 bases, with 14 bases left in between. The CDR3 contains 14 residues. The CDR3 here is CASSIKQGITEAFF. The CDR3 bases are TGTGCCAGCAGTATTAAACAGGGTATCACTGAAGCTTTCTTT.

The chain couples TRBV6-1 to TRBJ2-7, with 11 bases aligning to TRBD1. Per the germline V gene, CDR1 is MNHNS and CDR2 is SASEGT. The ends lost 1 base at V and 3 bases at J; junction bases unmatched: 8. The CDR3 runs 17 residues. The CDR3 loop is CASSEGWVGTGGYEQYF. DNA of the CDR3: TGTGCCAGCAGTGAAGGGTGGGTAGGGACAGGGGGCTACGAGCAGTACTTC.

The chain employs TRBV19 and TRBJ1-2, with TRBD1 matching over 8 bases. Germline V gene lookup returns CDR1 LNHDA and CDR2 SQIVND (reference sequence). V shed 6 bases, J shed 2 bases, and the junction held 11 bases outside the gene matches. CDR3 size: 16 residues. This CDR3 reads CASSPPRQGKNYGYTF. CDR3 coding DNA: TGTGCCAGTAGCCCACCCCGACAGGGGAAAAACTATGGCTACACCTTC.